One and the same sample provided the 13 T cell receptor beta chains below, sequenced in a study of memory CD4+ T cells and cytomegalovirus serostatus. Single viable CD3+CD4+CD8-CD45RO+ cells were sorted as the memory CD4+ T cells. The assay was immunoSEQ multiplex PCR, and TCRdb's table has in-frame clones only and misses some. The repertoire holds under 40,000 clones, about 80% seen once, with roughly 5% in the top ten. Material: memory CD4+ T cells from blood. These receptor sequences come from an adult in good health and CMV-seropositive.

In its sample, this clone was seen a few times. The rearrangement links TRBV11-2 to TRBJ2-1; D is unresolved. The CDR3 consists of 14 residues. The V end was cut by 5 bases, the J end by 0 bases, with 8 bases between. CDR1 is SGHAT, CDR2 FQNNGV, per germline. Here the CDR3 reads CASSPSSSYNEQFF. CDR3 sequence (DNA): TGTGCCAGCAGCCCATCAAGCTCCTACAATGAGCAGTTCTTC.

The J gene is TRBJ2-2, the V gene TRBV5-1; 9 nucleotides match TRBD1. Per germline, CDR1 SGHRS and CDR2 YFSETQ. Losses at the gene ends were 5 bases for V and 6 bases for J; bases not matched to a gene: 8. This CDR3 has 15 amino acids. In nucleotides, the CDR3 is TGCGCCAGCAGGCCCCGACAGGGGGAGCCCGGGGAGCTGTTTTTT. Translating it yields CASRPRQGEPGELFF.

The CDR3 DNA reads as TGTGCCAGCGGGGACACCTCGGGACCGAATGAGCAGTTCTTC. This gives the protein CASGDTSGPNEQFF. The J gene is TRBJ2-1, the V gene TRBV14; D possibly corresponds to TRBD1 (6 bases). The V and J ends lost 8 bases and 7 bases respectively, with 18 bases between them. Germline CDR1 and CDR2: SGHDN and FVKESK. CDR3 size: 14 residues.

V and J are TRBV7-3 and TRBJ2-4; D unclear. The germline V and J ends were trimmed by 3 bases and 8 bases, with 11 bases remaining between them. Looked up from germline, CDR1 is SGHTA and CDR2 is FQGTGA. The CDR3 is 13 residues long. CDR3 residues: CASSFNKAHIQYF. The CDR3 DNA follows: TGTGCCAGCAGCTTCAACAAAGCTCACATTCAGTACTTC.

This rearrangement joins TRBV6-1 to TRBJ1-2, with a weak D call TRBD1 (5 bases). Trimming took off 0 bases at V and 8 bases at J, with 13 bases between the two ends. The CDR3 is 14 residues long. Per germline, CDR1 MNHNS and CDR2 SASEGT. Here the CDR3 DNA reads TGTGCCAGCAGTGAAGCGTCAGGGTATCTCGGCTACACCTTC. It translates to CASSEASGYLGYTF.

This clone was seen a few times. The CDR3 DNA is TGTGCCAGCAGCTTGGGAAGTCATCAGGGCACAGATACGCAGTATTTT. It yields the protein CASSLGSHQGTDTQYF. The V and J genes are TRBV5-4 and TRBJ2-3; no reliable D call. Trimming left V 0 bases short and J 1 base short, with 12 bases between. Looked up from germline, CDR1 is SGHNT and CDR2 is YYREEE (reference sequence). CDR3 size: 16 residues.

This chain links TRBV19 with TRBJ1-2, with D tentatively TRBD1 (6 bases). Germline V gives CDR1 LNHDA, CDR2 SQIVND (reference sequence). V was cut by 2 bases and J by 0 bases, with 10 bases left in between. The CDR3 sequence is 15 residues long. The CDR3 protein is CASSIKGGANYGYTF. As DNA, the CDR3 is TGTGCCAGTAGTATAAAAGGGGGAGCTAACTATGGCTACACCTTC. The whole variable domain, filled in from reference TRBV19 and TRBJ1-2, reads DGGITQSPKYLFRKEGQNVTLSCEQNLNHDAMYWYRQDPGQGLRLIYYSQIVNDFQKGDIAEGYSVSREKKESFPLTVTSAQKNPTAFYLCASSIKGGANYGYTFGSGTRLTVV.

The chain couples TRBV9 to TRBJ1-1; 7 nucleotides align to TRBD1. In germline, CDR1 is SGDLS, CDR2 YYNGEE. The J segment lost 1 base and the V segment lost 5 bases, leaving 11 bases of the junction unmatched. The CDR3 spans 16 residues. CDR3 sequence reads: CASSRGGTEANTEAFF. Written as DNA, the CDR3 is TGTGCCAGCAGTAGGGGGGGGACAGAAGCGAACACTGAAGCTTTCTTT.

The chain is built from TRBV15 and TRBJ2-7, with unresolved D. The CDR3 totals 13 residues. The germline gives CDR1 LNHNV, CDR2 YYDKDF (reference sequence). Trimming took off 5 bases at V and 2 bases at J, with 10 bases between the two ends. CDR3 sequence reads: CATSHGFAYEQYF. The CDR3 DNA sequence: TGTGCCACCAGCCACGGCTTCGCCTACGAGCAGTACTTC.

This clone was seen only a few times. This chain joins TRBV4-2 and TRBJ2-7; 7 nucleotides agree with TRBD2. Germline lookup yields CDR1 LGHNA and CDR2 YNFKEQ. The junction had 14 bases not matched to a gene; V was cut back by 4 bases and J by 5 bases. This CDR3 comprises 16 residues. CDR3 protein: CASSPLLGRGRHEQYF. CDR3 DNA: TGTGCCAGCAGCCCCCTCTTAGGGCGGGGGAGACACGAGCAGTACTTC.

The rearrangement uses TRBV7-9 and TRBJ2-7, with 9 bases matching TRBD1. The length of the CDR3 is 15 residues. In germline, CDR1 is SEHNR, CDR2 FQNEAQ (reference sequence). With 1 base clipped from V and 6 bases from J, the junction kept 7 bases outside the gene matches. CDR3 sequence (DNA): TGTGCCAGCAGCTTAGACGGGACAGGGTCGTCCGAGCAGTACTTC. This gives the protein CASSLDGTGSSEQYF.

The genes are TRBV19 and TRBJ1-1; no reliable D call. The V gene's germline CDR1 is LNHDA and CDR2 SQIVND (reference sequence). V was pared by 6 bases and J by 6 bases, with 11 bases between. The CDR3 has 12 residues. CDR3 nucleotide sequence: TGTGCCAGTAGCCAAGGATCTTCTGAAGCTTTCTTT. Translation gives CASSQGSSEAFF.

This chain uses TRBV7-2 with TRBJ2-7; 7 nucleotides agree with TRBD1. Germline assignment: CDR1 SGHTA and CDR2 FQGNSA. Trimming removed 5 bases from V and 2 bases from J; junction bases left unmatched: 9. This CDR3 is built from 15 residues. Written as DNA, the CDR3 is TGTGCCAGCAGCCCACGACAGGGTGGGACCTACGAGCAGTACTTC. It yields the protein CASSPRQGGTYEQYF.